This T cell receptor (beta chain) was found in a study of T-cell reconstitution after alpha-beta-depleted transplantation in children. The sample holds many counts of this clonotype. The antigen is not known. V was cut by 3 bases and J by 5 bases, with 10 bases left in between. CDR1 is ENHRY, CDR2 SYGVKD, per germline. This CDR3 comprises 13 residues. TCRbeta library preparation incorporated unique molecular identifiers. From the PCR reads, TCRdb called clonotypes with MiXCR, one entry per CDR3 protein. The repertoire consists of over 45,000 distinct CDR3 sequences, with about 5.7% occurring once and the leading ten covering around 30%. General study findings and limits: Newly produced T cells mostly accounted for T-cell counts and diversity one year post-transplant. Several hundred graft clones that had expanded were reportedly the source of alpha-beta T cells about two months after transplant. Some patients owed their high day-60 TCRbeta diversity to surviving recipient T cells and thymic progenitors.

The specimen was PBMCs, mostly from graft donor cells, collected 60 days after TCRalphabeta/CD19-depleted stem cell transplant. The sequence was collected from a female patient aged 2 to 10 who had a stem cell transplant for aplastic anemia, so the T cells may come from the graft donor. The chain couples TRBV10-3 to TRBJ2-5; TRBD2 might be the D (5 bases). CDR3 DNA: TGTGCCATCAGTGAATGGGGAGTGGAGACCCAGTACTTC. Translating it yields CAISEWGVETQYF.